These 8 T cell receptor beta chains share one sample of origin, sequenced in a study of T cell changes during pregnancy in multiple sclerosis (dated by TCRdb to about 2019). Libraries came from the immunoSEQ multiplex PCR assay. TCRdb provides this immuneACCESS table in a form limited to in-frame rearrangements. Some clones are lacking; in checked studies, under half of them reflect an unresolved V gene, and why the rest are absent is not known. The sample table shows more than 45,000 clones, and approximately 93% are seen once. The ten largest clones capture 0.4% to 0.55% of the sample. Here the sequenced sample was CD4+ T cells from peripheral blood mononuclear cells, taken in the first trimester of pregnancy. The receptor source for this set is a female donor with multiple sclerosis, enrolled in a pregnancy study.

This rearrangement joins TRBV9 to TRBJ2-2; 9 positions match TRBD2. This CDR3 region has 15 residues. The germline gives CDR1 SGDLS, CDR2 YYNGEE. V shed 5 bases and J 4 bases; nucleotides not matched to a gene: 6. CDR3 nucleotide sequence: TGTGCCAGCAGACCGGGAGCGGGGGGCACCGGGGAGCTGTTTTTT. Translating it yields CASRPGAGGTGELFF.

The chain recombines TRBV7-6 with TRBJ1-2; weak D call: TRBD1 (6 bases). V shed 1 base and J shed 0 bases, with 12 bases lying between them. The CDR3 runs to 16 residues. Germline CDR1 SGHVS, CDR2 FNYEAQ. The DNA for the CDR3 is TGTGCCAGCAGCTTAGAGGACAGAGGTCCTAACTATGGCTACACCTTC. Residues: CASSLEDRGPNYGYTF.

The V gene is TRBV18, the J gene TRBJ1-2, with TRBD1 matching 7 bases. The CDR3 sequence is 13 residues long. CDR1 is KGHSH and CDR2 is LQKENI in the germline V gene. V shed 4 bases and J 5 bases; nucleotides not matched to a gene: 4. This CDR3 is CASSRQGEYGYTF. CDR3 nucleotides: TGTGCCAGCTCACGACAGGGAGAATATGGCTACACCTTC.

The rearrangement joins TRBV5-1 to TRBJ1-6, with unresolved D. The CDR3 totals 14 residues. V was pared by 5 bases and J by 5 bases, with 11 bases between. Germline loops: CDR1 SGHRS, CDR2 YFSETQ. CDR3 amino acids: CASRSDRDNSPLHF. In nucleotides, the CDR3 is TGCGCCAGCAGGTCGGATCGGGATAATTCACCCCTCCACTTT.

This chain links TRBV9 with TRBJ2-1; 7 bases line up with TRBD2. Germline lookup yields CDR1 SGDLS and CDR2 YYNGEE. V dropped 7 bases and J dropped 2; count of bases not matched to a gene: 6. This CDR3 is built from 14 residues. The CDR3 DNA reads TGTGCCAGCTCTGGGGGGGGACCCTACAATGAGCAGTTCTTC. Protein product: CASSGGGPYNEQFF.

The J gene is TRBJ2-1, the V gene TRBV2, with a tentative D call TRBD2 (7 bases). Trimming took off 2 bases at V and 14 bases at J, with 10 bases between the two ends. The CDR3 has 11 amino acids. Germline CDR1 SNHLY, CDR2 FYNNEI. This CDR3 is CASSEWEGEFF. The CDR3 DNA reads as TGTGCCAGCAGTGAATGGGAGGGGGAGTTCTTC.

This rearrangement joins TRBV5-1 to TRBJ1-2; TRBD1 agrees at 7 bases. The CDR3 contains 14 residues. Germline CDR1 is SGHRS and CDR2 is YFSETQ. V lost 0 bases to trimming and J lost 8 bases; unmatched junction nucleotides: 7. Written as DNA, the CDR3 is TGCGCCAGCAGCTTGGGAGGGGGCTTTTCGGGCTACACCTTC. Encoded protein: CASSLGGGFSGYTF.

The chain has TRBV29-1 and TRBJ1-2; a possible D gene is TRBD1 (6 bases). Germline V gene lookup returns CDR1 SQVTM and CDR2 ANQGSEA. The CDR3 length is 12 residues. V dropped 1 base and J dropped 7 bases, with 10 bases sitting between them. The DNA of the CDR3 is TGCAGCGTTGAAGCGGGCAGGGGTGGCTACACCTTC. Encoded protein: CSVEAGRGGYTF.